This T cell receptor beta chain appears in the sequencing data of a study of T-cell reconstitution after alpha-beta-depleted transplantation in children. Study observations and caveats: Recipient T cells and thymic progenitors that survived gave rise to the high TCRbeta diversity observed at day 60 in some patients. Expanded clones from the graft, numbering several hundred, reportedly supplied alpha-beta T cells about two months after transplant. When one year had passed after transplant, most T-cell counts and diversity came from newly produced T cells.

Germline CDR1 and CDR2: SQVTM and ANQGSEA. V lost 7 bases, J lost 3 bases, and 2 bases stayed unmatched. The CDR3 totals 12 residues. Unique molecular identifiers were used in preparing the TCRbeta library. MiXCR was run by TCRdb on the PCR reads, yielding one entry per CDR3 protein. The sample has about 980,000 distinct CDR3 sequences, around 30% seen once. Regarding this clonotype: As yet, its antigen is unknown.

The rearrangement joins TRBV29-1 to TRBJ2-7, with TRBD1 matching over 11 bases. The sequencing here drew on PBMCs, mostly from graft donor cells, taken 360 days after TCRalphabeta/CD19-depleted stem cell transplant. The source is a boy under two years old who had a stem cell transplant for SCID, so the T cells may come from the graft donor. The chain's CDR3 is CSGGTGGYEQYF. DNA for the CDR3: TGCAGCGGCGGGACAGGGGGCTACGAGCAGTACTTC.